Sequencing of this TCR beta chain was carried out in a study of shared clonotypes between healthy human individuals. The donor population consisted of healthy HIV-negative adults with no recent acute infections or vaccinations. On this clone itself: As yet, its antigen is unknown.

Study results and limitations: Sampling covered blood only; tissue repertoires likely differ.

CDR3 length: 14 residues. Germline CDR1 MDHEN, CDR2 SYDVKM. V trimming: 2 bases; J trimming: 4 bases; junction bases outside the gene matches: 4. The assay was carried out at the deep level. Some clones are missing from TCRdb's copy, which holds only in-frame ones; the method was immunoSEQ multiplex PCR. The sample holds some 2.1 million clones, 90% to 95% seen once. The TCR was taken from a man between 18 and 29 years old in good health. This rearrangement joins TRBV28 to TRBJ1-1; 7 bases fit TRBD1. Sequencing used naive CD4+ T cells sorted from blood. Subset specified: CD45RA+ positively selected. For the CDR3, the DNA is TGTGCCAGCAGTTTAATCGCAGGGGGCACTGAAGCTTTCTTT. Residues: CASSLIAGGTEAFF.